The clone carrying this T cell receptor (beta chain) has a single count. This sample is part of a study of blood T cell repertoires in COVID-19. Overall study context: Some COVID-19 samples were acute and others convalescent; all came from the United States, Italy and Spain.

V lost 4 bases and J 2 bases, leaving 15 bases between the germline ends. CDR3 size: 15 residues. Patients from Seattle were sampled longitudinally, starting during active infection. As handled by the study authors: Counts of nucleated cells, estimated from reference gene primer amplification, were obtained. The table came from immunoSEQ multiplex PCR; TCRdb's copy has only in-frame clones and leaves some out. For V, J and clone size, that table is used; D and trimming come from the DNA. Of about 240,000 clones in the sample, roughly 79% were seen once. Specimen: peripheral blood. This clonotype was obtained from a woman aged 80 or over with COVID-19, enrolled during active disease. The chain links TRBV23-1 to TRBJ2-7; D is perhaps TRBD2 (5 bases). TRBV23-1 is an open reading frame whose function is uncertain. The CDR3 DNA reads TGCGCCAGCAGTCCTGGACTCCTCGTTACCTACGAGCAGTACTTC. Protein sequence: CASSPGLLVTYEQYF.